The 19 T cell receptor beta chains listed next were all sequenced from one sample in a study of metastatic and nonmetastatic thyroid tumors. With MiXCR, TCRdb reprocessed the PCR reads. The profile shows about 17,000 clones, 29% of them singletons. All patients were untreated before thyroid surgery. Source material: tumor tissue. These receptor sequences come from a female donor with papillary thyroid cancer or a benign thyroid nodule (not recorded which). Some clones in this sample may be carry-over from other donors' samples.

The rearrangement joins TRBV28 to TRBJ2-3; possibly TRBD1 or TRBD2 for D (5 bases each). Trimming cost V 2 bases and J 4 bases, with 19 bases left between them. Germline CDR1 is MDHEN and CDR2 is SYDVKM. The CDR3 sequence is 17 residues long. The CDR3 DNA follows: TGTGCCAGCAGTTTAAACAGCGGACTCTGGGGCGCAGATACGCAGTATTTT. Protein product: CASSLNSGLWGADTQYF.

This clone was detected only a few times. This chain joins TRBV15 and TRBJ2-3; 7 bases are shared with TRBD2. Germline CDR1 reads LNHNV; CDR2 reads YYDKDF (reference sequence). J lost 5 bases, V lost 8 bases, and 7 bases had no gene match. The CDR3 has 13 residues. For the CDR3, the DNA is TGTGCCACCGGAGCTAGCGGACAAGATACGCAGTATTTT. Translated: CATGASGQDTQYF.

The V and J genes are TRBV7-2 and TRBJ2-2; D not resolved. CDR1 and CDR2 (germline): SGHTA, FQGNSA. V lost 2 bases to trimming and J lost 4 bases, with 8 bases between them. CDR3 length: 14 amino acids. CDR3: CASSLIGRTGELFF. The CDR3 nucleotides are TGTGCCAGCAGCTTAATCGGGCGCACCGGGGAGCTGTTTTTT.

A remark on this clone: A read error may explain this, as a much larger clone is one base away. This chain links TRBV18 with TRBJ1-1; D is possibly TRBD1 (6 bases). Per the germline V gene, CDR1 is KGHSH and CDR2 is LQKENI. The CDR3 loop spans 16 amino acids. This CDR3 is CASSFETGFKDTEALF. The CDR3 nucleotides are TGTGCCAGCTCTTTCGAAACAGGGTTTAAGGACACTGAAGCTCTCTTT. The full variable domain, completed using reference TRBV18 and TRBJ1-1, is NAGVMQNPRHLVRRRGQEARLRCSPMKGHSHVYWYRQLPEEGLKFMVYLQKENIIDESGMPKERFSAEFPKEGPSILRIQQVVRGDSAAYFCASSFETGFKDTEALFGQGTRLTVV.

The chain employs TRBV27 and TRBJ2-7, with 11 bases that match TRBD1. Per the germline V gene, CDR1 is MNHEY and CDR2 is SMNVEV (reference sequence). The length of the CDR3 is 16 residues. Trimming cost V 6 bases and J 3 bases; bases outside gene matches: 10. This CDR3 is CASSRLRDRGVYEQYF. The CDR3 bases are TGTGCCAGCAGCCGACTCCGGGACAGGGGGGTCTACGAGCAGTACTTC.

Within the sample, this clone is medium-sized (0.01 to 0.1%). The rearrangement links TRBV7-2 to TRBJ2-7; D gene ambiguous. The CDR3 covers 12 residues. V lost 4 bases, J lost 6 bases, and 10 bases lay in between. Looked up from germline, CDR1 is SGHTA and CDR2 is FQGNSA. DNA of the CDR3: TGTGCCAGCAGCTACTTAGGGCTCGAGCAGTACTTC. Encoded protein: CASSYLGLEQYF.

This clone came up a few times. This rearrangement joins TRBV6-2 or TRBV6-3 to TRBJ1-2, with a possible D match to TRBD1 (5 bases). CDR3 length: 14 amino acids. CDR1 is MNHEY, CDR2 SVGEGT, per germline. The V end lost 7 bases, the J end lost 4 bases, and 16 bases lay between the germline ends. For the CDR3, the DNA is TGTGCCAGCACTTTGGACATCCTGGGCTATGGCTACACCTTC. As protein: CASTLDILGYGYTF.

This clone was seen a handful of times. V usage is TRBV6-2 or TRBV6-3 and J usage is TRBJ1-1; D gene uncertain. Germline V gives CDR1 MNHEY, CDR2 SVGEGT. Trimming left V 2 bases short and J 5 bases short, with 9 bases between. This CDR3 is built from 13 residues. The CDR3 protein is CASSYEGTTEAFF. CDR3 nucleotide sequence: TGTGCCAGCAGTTACGAGGGTACAACTGAAGCTTTCTTT.

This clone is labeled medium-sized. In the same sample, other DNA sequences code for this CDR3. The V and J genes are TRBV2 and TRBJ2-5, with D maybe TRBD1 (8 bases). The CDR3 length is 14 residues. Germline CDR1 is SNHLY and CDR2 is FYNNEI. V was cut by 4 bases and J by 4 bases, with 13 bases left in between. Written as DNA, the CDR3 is TGTGCCAGCAGTGGCACAGGGGGGGCAGAGACCCAGTACTTC. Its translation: CASSGTGGAETQYF.

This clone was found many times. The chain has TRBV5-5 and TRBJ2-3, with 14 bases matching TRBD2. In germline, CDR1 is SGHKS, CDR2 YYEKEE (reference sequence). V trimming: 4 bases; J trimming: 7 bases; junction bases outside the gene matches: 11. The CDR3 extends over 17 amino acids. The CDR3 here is CASSASGTSGSGYTQYF. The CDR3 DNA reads TGTGCCAGCAGCGCCTCCGGGACTAGCGGGAGTGGATATACGCAGTATTTT.

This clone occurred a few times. The CDR3 sequence: CASSYPGVCHWLWEQYF. The CDR3 DNA sequence: TGTGCCAGCAGTTACCCCGGGGTCTGCCATTGGTTATGGGAGCAGTACTTC. The V call is TRBV6-9, the J call TRBJ2-7; D might be TRBD2 (5 bases). Germline V gene lookup returns CDR1 MNHGY and CDR2 SVAAGI. The germline V and J ends were trimmed by 3 bases and 7 bases, with 25 bases remaining between them. This CDR3 comprises 17 residues.

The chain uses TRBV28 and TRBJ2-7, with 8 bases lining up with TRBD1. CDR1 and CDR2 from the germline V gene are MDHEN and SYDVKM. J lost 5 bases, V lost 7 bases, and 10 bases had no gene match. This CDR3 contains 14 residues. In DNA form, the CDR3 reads TGTGCCAGCAACCCCTCGGACAGGGTGAACGAGCAGTACTTC. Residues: CASNPSDRVNEQYF.

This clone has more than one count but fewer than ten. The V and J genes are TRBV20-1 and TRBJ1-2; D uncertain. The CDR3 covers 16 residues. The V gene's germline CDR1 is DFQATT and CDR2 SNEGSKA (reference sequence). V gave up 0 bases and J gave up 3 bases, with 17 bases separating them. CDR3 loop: CSARDRLGVGHYGYTF. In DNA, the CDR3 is TGCAGTGCTAGAGACCGCCTGGGAGTAGGTCACTATGGCTACACCTTC.

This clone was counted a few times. CDR3 nucleotides: TGTGCCAGCAGAAATCTTGGGGGCACCGGGGAGCTGTTTTTT. Amino acid sequence: CASRNLGGTGELFF. The V gene is TRBV6-1, the J gene TRBJ2-2, with D perhaps matching TRBD1 or TRBD2 (5 bases each). Germline V CDR1 and CDR2: MNHNS, SASEGT. V dropped 6 bases and J dropped 4 bases, with 12 bases sitting between them. The CDR3 sequence is 14 residues long.

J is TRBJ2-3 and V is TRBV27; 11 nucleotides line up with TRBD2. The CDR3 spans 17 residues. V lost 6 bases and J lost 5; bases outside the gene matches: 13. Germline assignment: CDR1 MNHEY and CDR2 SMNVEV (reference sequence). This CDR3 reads CASSLNTSGSPEDTQYF. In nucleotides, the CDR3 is TGTGCCAGCAGCCTTAATACTAGCGGGAGCCCGGAAGATACGCAGTATTTT.

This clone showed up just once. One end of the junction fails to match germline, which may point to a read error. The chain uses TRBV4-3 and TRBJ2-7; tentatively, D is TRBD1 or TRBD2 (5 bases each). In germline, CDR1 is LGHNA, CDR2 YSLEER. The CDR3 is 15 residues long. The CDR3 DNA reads TGCGCCAGCAGCCTCCCTCAGGGAGCTTCCTCCGAGCAGTACTTC. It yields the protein CASSLPQGASSEQYF.

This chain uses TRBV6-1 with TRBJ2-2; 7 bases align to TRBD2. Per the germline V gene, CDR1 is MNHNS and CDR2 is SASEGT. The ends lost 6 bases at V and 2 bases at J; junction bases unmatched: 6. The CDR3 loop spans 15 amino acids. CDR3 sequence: CASSSGTTNTGELFF. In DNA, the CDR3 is TGTGCCAGCAGCTCCGGGACTACTAACACCGGGGAGCTGTTTTTT.

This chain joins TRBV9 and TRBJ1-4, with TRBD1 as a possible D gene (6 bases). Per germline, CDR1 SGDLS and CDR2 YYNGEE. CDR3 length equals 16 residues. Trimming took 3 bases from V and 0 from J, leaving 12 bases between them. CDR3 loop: CASSASTGTTNEKLFF. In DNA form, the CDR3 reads TGTGCCAGCAGCGCTTCTACAGGGACAACTAATGAAAAACTGTTTTTT.

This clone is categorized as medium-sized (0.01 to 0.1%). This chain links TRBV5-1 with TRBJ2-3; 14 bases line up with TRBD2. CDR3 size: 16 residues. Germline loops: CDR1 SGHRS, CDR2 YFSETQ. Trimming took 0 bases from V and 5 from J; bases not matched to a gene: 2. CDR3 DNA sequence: TGCGCCAGCAGCTTGGGAGGGACTAGCGGGAGAGATACGCAGTATTTT. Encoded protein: CASSLGGTSGRDTQYF.